This T cell receptor beta chain was sequenced for a study of cytomegalovirus exposure and HLA in healthy donors. Study findings and constraints: Whilst most TCR sequences proved rare, a subset of public TCRs occurred across many donors. As was reported, the classifier diagnosed cytomegalovirus status with high specificity and sensitivity. The finding came from a later analysis; first-cohort TCR clusters tended to co-occur in the 120 or so validation repertoires.

The CDR3 length is 13 residues. Trimming stripped 4 bases from V and 4 bases from J, with 11 bases between. Germline lookup yields CDR1 SGHRS and CDR2 YFSETQ. TCRdb's table, derived via immunoSEQ multiplex PCR, lists solely in-frame clones and lacks some. The sample shows about 160,000 clones, approximately 96% of them seen only once. For this clone: No antigen is known for it. This sample also contains other DNA sequences that code for the same CDR3.

V usage is TRBV5-1 and J usage is TRBJ1-2; perhaps TRBD1 as D (6 bases). Material: PBMCs. The receptor was isolated from a woman aged 18-29 years in good health and CMV-seronegative. CDR3 amino acids: CASSLDSSYGYTF. The CDR3 DNA reads as TGCGCCAGCAGCCTGGACAGCTCCTATGGCTACACCTTC.